The 27 T cell receptor beta chains reported below all come from one sample, sequenced in a study of cytomegalovirus exposure and HLA in healthy donors (dated by TCRdb to 2015 to 2018). Library creation used the immunoSEQ multiplex PCR assay. For the multiplex PCR, a mixture combining 60 forward primers for TCR Vbeta segments and 13 reverse primers for TCR Jbeta segments was used. Drawn from immuneACCESS, this table holds only the in-frame rearrangements with V and J called that TCRdb kept. Clones are partly lost; checked studies trace under half to an unresolved V gene and leave the rest unexplained. This sample holds some 170,000 clones; about four fifths were observed only once. The top ten hold roughly 4.9% of the sample. What was sequenced was PBMCs. The receptors originated from a woman under 30 in good health and CMV-seropositive.

The rearrangement links TRBV4-1 to TRBJ1-1; maybe TRBD1 (6 bases). Trimming stripped 4 bases from V and 10 bases from J, with 28 bases between. This CDR3 has 17 residues. Germline V gives CDR1 MGHRA, CDR2 YSYEKL. Here the CDR3 reads CASSPSPTYLGQTSAFF. The CDR3 DNA sequence: TGCGCCAGCAGCCCATCCCCTACGTACCTTGGACAGACATCAGCTTTCTTT.

This chain joins TRBV7-9 and TRBJ1-2, with D hard to call. This CDR3 is built from 15 residues. The V and J ends lost 2 bases and 7 bases respectively, with 17 bases between them. CDR1 is SEHNR and CDR2 is FQNEAQ in the germline V gene (reference sequence). CDR3 nucleotide sequence: TGTGCCAGCAGCTTAAAGTGGTCAGGCTCCGGTGGCTACACCTTC. Translated, it gives CASSLKWSGSGGYTF.

The rearrangement links TRBV6-1 to TRBJ1-1; TRBD1 agrees at 11 bases. This CDR3 spans 14 amino acids. V gave up 6 bases and J gave up 7 bases; unmatched junction bases: 7. Germline V gene lookup returns CDR1 MNHNS and CDR2 SASEGT. CDR3 nucleotides: TGTGCCAGCAGCCGGGACAGGGGGGTACGTGAAGCTTTCTTT. This sequence encodes CASSRDRGVREAFF.

This clone was found a few times. J is TRBJ1-2 and V is TRBV19; D gene unclear. Between the trimmed V and J ends, which lost 6 bases and 1 base, there was a span of 18 bases. CDR3 size: 16 residues. Germline CDR1 reads LNHDA; CDR2 reads SQIVND (reference sequence). The CDR3 loop is CASSKDIWIFNYGYTF. The CDR3 nucleotides are TGTGCCAGTAGCAAAGACATCTGGATATTTAACTATGGCTACACCTTC.

The chain carries TRBV18 and TRBJ2-7; 7 positions agree with TRBD2. The germline V gene has CDR1 KGHSH and CDR2 LQKENI. V gave up 2 bases and J gave up 2 bases; unmatched junction bases: 6. This CDR3 has 15 residues. The CDR3 DNA is TGTGCCAGCTCACCAGGGGGGGACTATCCCTACGAGCAGTACTTC. This encodes CASSPGGDYPYEQYF. The full variable domain, its missing parts supplied by reference TRBV18 and TRBJ2-7, is NAGVMQNPRHLVRRRGQEARLRCSPMKGHSHVYWYRQLPEEGLKFMVYLQKENIIDESGMPKERFSAEFPKEGPSILRIQQVVRGDSAAYFCASSPGGDYPYEQYFGPGTRLTVT.

The chain is built from TRBV7-9 and TRBJ2-7; D uncertain. Looked up from germline, CDR1 is SEHNR and CDR2 is FQNEAQ (reference sequence). Trimming removed 5 bases at V and 0 bases at J, with 8 bases between. The CDR3 is 13 amino acids. The CDR3 region is CASSPRSSYEQYF. In nucleotides, the CDR3 is TGTGCCAGCAGCCCTAGGAGCTCCTACGAGCAGTACTTC.

The rearrangement links TRBV15 to TRBJ1-1; the match to TRBD1 covers 9 bases. After removal of 1 base from V and 0 bases from J, the junction contained 9 bases not matched to a gene. The V gene's germline CDR1 is LNHNV and CDR2 YYDKDF (reference sequence). This CDR3 spans 18 amino acids. In nucleotides, the CDR3 is TGTGCCACCAGCAGAGGCCTGGGACAGGGACTCATGAACACTGAAGCTTTCTTT. It specifies CATSRGLGQGLMNTEAFF.

V gene TRBV5-1 combines with J gene TRBJ2-1; 7 bases line up with TRBD1. Germline CDR1 and CDR2: SGHRS and YFSETQ. The junction had 4 bases not matched to a gene; V was cut back by 2 bases and J by 8 bases. This CDR3 has 13 amino acids. CDR3: CASSLTGVHEQFF. CDR3 DNA: TGCGCCAGCAGCTTAACAGGGGTGCATGAGCAGTTCTTC.

This chain joins TRBV6-4 and TRBJ2-3; 10 positions match TRBD2. The trim removed 8 bases at V and 6 bases at J, leaving 11 bases unmatched. This CDR3 has 15 residues. Germline V gene lookup returns CDR1 MRHNA and CDR2 SNTAGT. The CDR3 is CASANIAGGPDTQYF. The CDR3 DNA reads as TGTGCCAGCGCCAACATAGCGGGGGGACCCGATACGCAGTATTTT.

This clone was seen only once. The chain carries TRBV7-8 and TRBJ2-3; TRBD2 matches at 8 bases. Germline CDR1 is SGHVS and CDR2 is FQNEAQ. J was trimmed by 3 bases and V by 6 bases; bases with no gene match: 20. The CDR3 runs to 19 residues. CDR3 in DNA: TGTGCCAGCAGATACGGTGGCCCTCCCGGGGGGGAATATACAGATACGCAGTATTTT. It yields the protein CASRYGGPPGGEYTDTQYF.

The chain has TRBV14 and TRBJ2-1; D might be TRBD1 (6 bases). The V and J ends lost 3 bases and 4 bases respectively, with 10 bases between them. Germline CDR1 is SGHDN and CDR2 is FVKESK. This CDR3 is 14 amino acids long. CDR3 sequence reads: CASSQGAVYNEQFF. The CDR3 DNA reads as TGTGCCAGCAGCCAGGGGGCGGTTTACAATGAGCAGTTCTTC.

This chain connects TRBV27 to TRBJ2-7, with 7 bases aligning to TRBD1. V trimming: 5 bases; J trimming: 0 bases; junction bases outside the gene matches: 7. Germline V gene data show CDR1 as MNHEY and CDR2 as SMNVEV (reference sequence). The CDR3 covers 15 residues. CDR3 nucleotide sequence: TGTGCCAGCAGTAACCATCGGGACAGCTCCTACGAGCAGTACTTC. Protein product: CASSNHRDSSYEQYF.

The gene calls are TRBV4-1 and TRBJ2-2, with 13 bases that match TRBD2. Trimming removed 0 bases from V and 5 bases from J; junction bases left unmatched: 12. Germline lookup yields CDR1 MGHRA and CDR2 YSYEKL. CDR3 length: 20 residues. DNA of the CDR3: TGCGCCAGCAGCCAAGACCCGGGACTAGCGGGGAGGAGAGGAACCGGGGAGCTGTTTTTT. The encoded protein is CASSQDPGLAGRRGTGELFF.

This clone is a singleton in its sample. The rearrangement links TRBV27 to TRBJ1-6, with 10 nucleotides matching TRBD1. V shed 0 bases, J shed 6 bases, and the junction held 2 bases outside the gene matches. The CDR3 runs to 16 residues. Germline V gene lookup returns CDR1 MNHEY and CDR2 SMNVEV (reference sequence). CDR3 bases: TGTGCCAGCAGTTTATCCCGGACAGGGGGTAATTCACCCCTCCACTTT. Translation: CASSLSRTGGNSPLHF.

The CDR3 protein is CASTRGTANSPLHF. The CDR3 DNA follows: TGTGCCAGCACTCGAGGGACAGCTAATTCACCCCTCCACTTT. The V gene is TRBV6-5, the J gene TRBJ1-6, with 7 positions matching TRBD1. Germline loops: CDR1 MNHEY, CDR2 SVGAGI. The CDR3 covers 14 residues. Germline trimming cut 7 bases from V and 6 bases from J; bases unmatched to any gene: 6.

This sequence joins TRBV28 and TRBJ1-1, with D perhaps matching TRBD1 (6 bases). Germline V lookup: CDR1 MDHEN, CDR2 SYDVKM. Trimming left V 4 bases short and J 5 bases short, with 14 bases between. The CDR3 consists of 14 residues. In nucleotides, the CDR3 is TGTGCCAGCAGTTCCTGGACAGTGGGGACTGAAGCTTTCTTT. As protein: CASSSWTVGTEAFF.

The V and J genes are TRBV5-6 and TRBJ2-6; D gene uncertain. V was pared by 3 bases and J by 1 base, with 11 bases between. The CDR3 runs to 16 residues. Germline V lookup: CDR1 SGHDT, CDR2 YYEEEE. The CDR3 nucleotides read TGTGCCAGCAGCTCGCTTACAGATTCTGGGGCCAACGTCCTGACTTTC. Its translation is CASSSLTDSGANVLTF.

The chain uses TRBV5-1 and TRBJ2-3; D unresolved. Trimming stripped 0 bases from V and 1 base from J, with 15 bases between. This CDR3 has 17 amino acids. Germline V gene data show CDR1 as SGHRS and CDR2 as YFSETQ. CDR3 region: CASSLAMLIRGTDTQYF. The CDR3 nucleotides read TGCGCCAGCAGCTTGGCTATGCTTATTCGGGGCACAGATACGCAGTATTTT. Complete variable domain (other parts from reference TRBV5-1 and TRBJ2-3): KAGVTQTPRYLIKTRGQQVTLSCSPISGHRSVSWYQQTPGQGLQFLFEYFSETQRNKGNFPGRFSGRQFSNSRSEMNVSTLELGDSALYLCASSLAMLIRGTDTQYFGPGTRLTVL.

The chain couples TRBV27 to TRBJ2-1; D is unresolved. The V gene lost 5 bases and the J gene lost 2 bases, with 16 bases spanning the gap. Germline V CDR1 and CDR2: MNHEY, SMNVEV (reference sequence). This CDR3 region has 16 residues. CDR3 amino acids: CASSPTLGRAYNEQFF. Written as DNA, the CDR3 is TGTGCCAGCAGTCCGACCCTAGGAAGAGCCTACAATGAGCAGTTCTTC.

This clone was seen once. This chain joins TRBV20-1 and TRBJ2-7; TRBD1 is a possible D gene (5 bases). The germline V gene has CDR1 DFQATT and CDR2 SNEGSKA (reference sequence). The CDR3 sequence is 11 residues long. V was pared by 6 bases and J by 7 bases, with 13 bases between. The CDR3 region is CSARRAGEQYF. The CDR3 nucleotides are TGCAGTGCACGCAGGGCCGGGGAGCAGTACTTC.

The chain joins TRBV2 to TRBJ2-5; D unresolved. V lost 6 bases, J lost 5 bases, and 10 bases lay in between. Germline CDR1 is SNHLY and CDR2 is FYNNEI. This CDR3 contains 12 residues. CDR3 coding DNA: TGTGCCAGCAGACCCTCCCGGGAGACCCAGTACTTC. This codes for CASRPSRETQYF. Full variable domain (rest looked up from reference TRBV2 and TRBJ2-5): EPEVTQTPSHQVTQMGQEVILRCVPISNHLYFYWYRQILGQKVEFLVSFYNNEISEKSEIFDDQFSVERPDGSNFTLKIRSTKLEDSAMYFCASRPSRETQYFGPGTRLLVL.

The chain uses TRBV6-5 and TRBJ2-1; D is unclear. CDR3 size: 14 residues. Looked up from germline, CDR1 is MNHEY and CDR2 is SVGAGI. V lost 6 bases, J lost 0 bases, and 9 bases lay in between. The CDR3 nucleotides are TGTGCCAGCAGGGGTAGGAGCTCCTACAATGAGCAGTTCTTC. Its protein product is CASRGRSSYNEQFF.

This rearrangement joins TRBV4-3 to TRBJ2-1; 12 bases map to TRBD2. The CDR3 spans 18 residues. V was clipped by 1 base and J by 2 bases; unmatched bases: 6. The germline V gene encodes CDR1 LGHNA and CDR2 YSLEER. CDR3: CASSQAPSGGAPYNEQFF. Here the CDR3 DNA reads TGCGCCAGCAGCCAAGCCCCTAGCGGGGGGGCGCCCTACAATGAGCAGTTCTTC.

This clone was detected a few times. In the same sample, other DNA sequences code for this CDR3. The J gene is TRBJ2-5, the V gene TRBV5-1; weak D call: TRBD2 (6 bases). V was clipped by 0 bases and J by 3 bases, with 6 bases between them. Germline V CDR1 and CDR2: SGHRS, YFSETQ. The CDR3 is made up of 13 amino acids. The CDR3 loop is CASSLGGEETQYF. CDR3 nucleotides: TGCGCCAGCAGCTTGGGGGGGGAAGAGACCCAGTACTTC.

The rearrangement joins TRBV11-3 to TRBJ2-5, with a possible D match to TRBD2 (6 bases). Trimming removed 0 bases from V and 4 bases from J, with 9 bases in between. CDR3 length equals 14 residues. Germline loops: CDR1 SGHNT, CDR2 YENEEA. CDR3 sequence reads: CASSLDMGGETQYF. In nucleotides, the CDR3 is TGTGCCAGCAGCTTAGATATGGGAGGAGAGACCCAGTACTTC.

The chain recombines TRBV2 with TRBJ1-1, with 7 nucleotides matching TRBD1. The CDR3 covers 15 residues. Germline CDR1 SNHLY, CDR2 FYNNEI. With 4 bases clipped from V and 3 bases from J, the junction kept 8 bases outside the gene matches. The CDR3 DNA reads as TGTGCCAGCAGTGGTCGGGCAGGGGGTTACACTGAAGCTTTCTTT. Protein product: CASSGRAGGYTEAFF.

V gene TRBV5-1 combines with J gene TRBJ2-5; 8 nucleotides match TRBD2. V lost 5 bases and J lost 5; bases outside the gene matches: 8. This CDR3 region has 14 residues. The germline gives CDR1 SGHRS, CDR2 YFSETQ. The CDR3 loop is CASRESGGLETQYF. CDR3 sequence (DNA): TGCGCCAGCAGGGAGAGCGGGGGTTTGGAGACCCAGTACTTC.